Shown below are 28 T cell receptor beta chains from a single sample sequenced in a study of response to subunit inactivated influenza vaccine. TCRdb re-called the RT-PCR reads through MiXCR, storing one row per CDR3 protein. Of approximately 500,000 distinct CDR3 sequences in the sample, 13% are singletons; the top ten hold under 15%. The input for sequencing was PBMCs from blood, taken 35 to 45 days after vaccination. The receptors stem from a man in his fifties who received an inactivated influenza vaccine.

This clonotype was detected ten times or more. Here the CDR3 reads CSSSTATNTEAFF. As DNA, the CDR3 is TGCAGCTCCTCGACAGCCACGAACACTGAAGCTTTCTTT. The rearrangement joins TRBV29-1 to TRBJ1-1; a possible D gene is TRBD1 (5 bases). The germline V and J ends were trimmed by 8 bases and 1 base, with 14 bases remaining between them. The CDR3 spans 13 residues. The germline V gene has CDR1 SQVTM and CDR2 ANQGSEA. The variable domain in full, completed from reference TRBV29-1 and TRBJ1-1, reads SAVISQKPSRDICQRGTSLTIQCQVDSQVTMMFWYRQQPGQSLTLIATANQGSEATYESGFVIDKFPISRPNLTFSTLTVSNMSPEDSSIYLCSSSTATNTEAFFGQGTRLTVV.

The gene calls are TRBV7-2 and TRBJ1-4; D is undetermined. This CDR3 has 13 residues. Germline CDR1 SGHTA, CDR2 FQGNSA. V was trimmed by 2 bases and J by 7 bases, leaving 8 bases between them. DNA of the CDR3: TGTGCCAGCAGCTTATCCTACGGTGAAAAACTGTTTTTT. This encodes CASSLSYGEKLFF.

In this sample, this clonotype turned up a few times. The chain couples TRBV28 to TRBJ2-5; 10 bases match TRBD2. The CDR3 extends over 17 amino acids. J gave up 2 bases and V 2 bases, and 8 bases lay outside the gene matches. Germline V gives CDR1 MDHEN, CDR2 SYDVKM. The CDR3 reads CASSLGPLAGAQETQYF. CDR3 DNA sequence: TGTGCCAGCAGTTTAGGCCCCCTAGCGGGGGCACAAGAGACCCAGTACTTC.

This clonotype was detected a few times. The chain recombines TRBV7-2 with TRBJ2-7; 9 positions match TRBD2. Germline trimming cut 1 base from V and 0 bases from J; bases unmatched to any gene: 1. The germline CDR1 and CDR2 sequences are SGHTA and FQGNSA. This CDR3 contains 15 residues. The CDR3 DNA follows: TGTGCCAGCAGCTTAGGGACTAGCGTCTCCTACGAGCAGTACTTC. Its protein product is CASSLGTSVSYEQYF. Supplemented by reference TRBV7-2 and TRBJ2-7, the full variable domain reads GAGVSQSPSNKVTEKGKDVELRCDPISGHTALYWYRQSLGQGLEFLIYFQGNSAPDKSGLPSDRFSAERTGGSVSTLTIQRTQQEDSAVYLCASSLGTSVSYEQYFGPGTRLTVT.

This chain uses TRBV7-6 with TRBJ2-1; D might be TRBD1 or TRBD2, each matching 5 bases. The CDR3 covers 17 residues. Per germline, CDR1 SGHVS and CDR2 FNYEAQ. Trimming removed 6 bases at V and 5 bases at J, with 23 bases between. The CDR3 DNA reads TGTGCCAGCAGGGGGACCCGTGGCCAGGGTCCAAACAATGAGCAGTTCTTC. Its translation is CASRGTRGQGPNNEQFF.

This clonotype was picked up a small number of times. V and J are TRBV5-1 and TRBJ2-3, with 7 bases aligning to TRBD1. CDR3 length equals 13 residues. Trimming removed 6 bases from V and 2 bases from J; junction bases left unmatched: 3. Germline assignment: CDR1 SGHRS and CDR2 YFSETQ. The CDR3 reads CASKGAVTDTQYF. CDR3 bases: TGCGCCAGCAAGGGGGCCGTCACAGATACGCAGTATTTT. Filled out from reference TRBV5-1 and TRBJ2-3, the complete variable domain reads KAGVTQTPRYLIKTRGQQVTLSCSPISGHRSVSWYQQTPGQGLQFLFEYFSETQRNKGNFPGRFSGRQFSNSRSEMNVSTLELGDSALYLCASKGAVTDTQYFGPGTRLTVL.

In this sample, this clonotype turned up a few times. The chain recombines TRBV6-1 with TRBJ2-2; D is possibly TRBD1 (6 bases). This CDR3 comprises 17 residues. Trimming removed 7 bases from V and 3 bases from J, with 21 bases in between. Germline-derived CDR1 and CDR2 are MNHNS and SASEGT. CDR3 sequence reads: CASTGRGMGFDTGELFF. The CDR3 DNA reads as TGTGCCAGCACTGGCAGGGGCATGGGTTTCGACACCGGGGAGCTGTTTTTT.

Only a few counts were recorded for this clonotype. In nucleotides, the CDR3 is TGCGCCAGCAGCTTGGCGGGAAAGGACAGGGTGAGGAATGAGCAGTTCTTC. Translation gives CASSLAGKDRVRNEQFF. The chain carries TRBV5-1 and TRBJ2-1; 8 bases align to TRBD1. V dropped 0 bases and J dropped 7; count of bases not matched to a gene: 12. CDR3 size: 17 residues. Germline V gives CDR1 SGHRS, CDR2 YFSETQ. Supplemented by reference TRBV5-1 and TRBJ2-1, the full variable domain reads KAGVTQTPRYLIKTRGQQVTLSCSPISGHRSVSWYQQTPGQGLQFLFEYFSETQRNKGNFPGRFSGRQFSNSRSEMNVSTLELGDSALYLCASSLAGKDRVRNEQFFGPGTRLTVL.

This clonotype has only a few counts. The chain links TRBV6-5 to TRBJ1-2, with D maybe TRBD1 (6 bases). V was trimmed by 2 bases and J by 2 bases, leaving 9 bases between them. CDR1 and CDR2 (germline): MNHEY, SVGAGI. CDR3 length: 14 amino acids. CDR3 in amino acids: CASSYGTLNYGYTF. DNA of the CDR3: TGTGCCAGCAGTTACGGGACACTCAACTATGGCTACACCTTC.

This clonotype occurred many times. The V call is TRBV7-2, the J call TRBJ2-3; D might be TRBD2 (6 bases). Germline CDR1 is SGHTA and CDR2 is FQGNSA. V was shortened by 5 bases and J by 7 bases, with 10 bases between the two germline ends. This CDR3 spans 12 amino acids. The CDR3 DNA sequence: TGTGCCAGCAGCCTTGGGGGGTATACGCAGTATTTT. Translated, it gives CASSLGGYTQYF.

CDR3 in amino acids: CASSEGQGRSTDTQYF. The CDR3 nucleotides are TGCGCCAGCAGTGAGGGACAGGGCAGAAGCACAGATACGCAGTATTTT. The chain employs TRBV10-2 and TRBJ2-3, with 8 bases aligning to TRBD1. The germline V gene has CDR1 WSHSY and CDR2 SAAADI. V shed 2 bases, J shed 0 bases, and the junction held 4 bases outside the gene matches. The CDR3 is made up of 16 amino acids.

The chain has TRBV18 and TRBJ2-5, with D possibly being TRBD1 (6 bases). The CDR3 sequence is 15 residues long. V gave up 3 bases and J gave up 4 bases, with 15 bases separating them. CDR1 and CDR2 from the germline V gene are KGHSH and LQKENI. As DNA, the CDR3 is TGTGCCAGCTCACCCACACAGGGCTCGGGAGAGACCCAGTACTTC. This codes for CASSPTQGSGETQYF.

In this sample, this clonotype turned up a few times. The rearrangement links TRBV15 to TRBJ2-5, with 7 positions matching TRBD2. V lost 6 bases, J lost 5 bases, and 9 bases stayed unmatched. CDR1 is LNHNV and CDR2 is YYDKDF in the germline V gene (reference sequence). This CDR3 spans 14 amino acids. The CDR3 DNA reads TGTGCCACCAGTCCGAGCGGGGTATTGGAGACCCAGTACTTC. This encodes CATSPSGVLETQYF.

A few counts support this clonotype. The chain carries TRBV20-1 and TRBJ2-6, with 10 nucleotides matching TRBD1. Unmatched junction bases numbered 8, after V lost 6 bases and J lost 0 bases. The germline gives CDR1 DFQATT, CDR2 SNEGSKA (reference sequence). CDR3 length equals 17 residues. The CDR3 DNA reads TGCAGTGCGTCGGACAGGGGGTCCCACTCTGGGGCCAACGTCCTGACTTTC. This codes for CSASDRGSHSGANVLTF.

A remark on this clonotype: A read error may produce the germline difference seen at one junction end. The V gene is TRBV20-1, the J gene TRBJ2-4; 8 bases are a match to TRBD2. The length of the CDR3 is 19 residues. Looked up from germline, CDR1 is DFQATT and CDR2 is SNEGSKA (reference sequence). The CDR3 nucleotides are TGCTGTGCTAGAGGGCTAGCGGGTGTGTCACCCGGAGCCAAAAACATTCAGTACTTC. Protein sequence: CCARGLAGVSPGAKNIQYF.

The chain is built from TRBV12-3 or TRBV12-4 and TRBJ1-2, with TRBD1 matching 10 bases. V lost 8 bases to trimming and J lost 5 bases; unmatched junction nucleotides: 8. This CDR3 is built from 14 residues. The CDR3 nucleotides read TGTGCCAGCGGCGATCGGACAGGGGGTTATGGCTACACCTTC. Translated, it gives CASGDRTGGYGYTF.

V gene TRBV10-3 combines with J gene TRBJ2-3; D gene unclear. The CDR3 is made up of 14 amino acids. The germline gives CDR1 ENHRY, CDR2 SYGVKD. V was shortened by 10 bases and J by 1 base, with 15 bases between the two germline ends. The CDR3 loop is CATRRSEGTDTQYF. The CDR3 DNA reads as TGTGCCACCCGCCGGAGCGAGGGCACAGATACGCAGTATTTT.

The table lists this clonotype with a few counts. This sequence joins TRBV5-1 and TRBJ2-5; TRBD1 matches 9 bases. Trimming cost V 4 bases and J 4 bases; bases outside gene matches: 8. Germline CDR1 and CDR2: SGHRS and YFSETQ. The CDR3 is 15 amino acids. Here the CDR3 DNA reads TGCGCCAGCAGCACAGGACAGGGGATGGGAGAGACCCAGTACTTC. Residues: CASSTGQGMGETQYF.

The count of this clonotype is one. The chain is built from TRBV27 and TRBJ2-1; 16 nucleotides match TRBD2. Per germline, CDR1 MNHEY and CDR2 SMNVEV (reference sequence). The CDR3 has 15 amino acids. The junction had 0 bases not matched to a gene; V was cut back by 2 bases and J by 8 bases. CDR3 sequence reads: CASSLGTSGRDEQFF. As DNA, the CDR3 is TGTGCCAGCAGTTTAGGGACTAGCGGGAGGGATGAGCAGTTCTTC.

This clonotype occurred a few times. This CDR3 is CASSPGRIYGYTF. The DNA of the CDR3 is TGTGCCAGCAGCCCTGGACGGATTTATGGCTACACCTTC. The rearrangement links TRBV6-1 to TRBJ1-2; D gene ambiguous. Trimming left V 6 bases short and J 5 bases short, with 13 bases between. CDR1 and CDR2 (germline): MNHNS, SASEGT. The CDR3 length is 13 residues.

The chain joins TRBV28 to TRBJ2-7, with 7 bases fitting TRBD1. The V and J ends lost 5 bases and 2 bases, in that order; junction bases with no gene match: 6. Germline V CDR1 and CDR2: MDHEN, SYDVKM. The CDR3 runs 14 residues. The CDR3 loop reads CASSPTTGTYEQYF. The CDR3, as DNA: TGTGCCAGCAGTCCAACGACAGGGACCTACGAGCAGTACTTC.

There are many counts of this clonotype. The CDR3 DNA is TGCAGCGTCGGAGGACTAGCGGACTCCTACAATGAGCAGTTCTTC. Encoded protein: CSVGGLADSYNEQFF. The chain carries TRBV29-1 and TRBJ2-1, with TRBD2 matching over 10 bases. From germline, CDR1 is SQVTM and CDR2 ANQGSEA. V trimming: 6 bases; J trimming: 0 bases; junction bases outside the gene matches: 5. This CDR3 region has 15 residues.

This clonotype was counted a few times. The chain is built from TRBV11-3 and TRBJ1-5, with D possibly matching TRBD1 (5 bases). Trimming pared 10 bases from V and 4 bases from J, leaving 17 bases between. Germline CDR1 is SGHNT and CDR2 is YENEEA. This CDR3 has 14 amino acids. The CDR3 DNA reads as TGTGCCACCTCCCCCCGGGGCCTAAATCAGCCCCAGCATTTT. Its protein is CATSPRGLNQPQHF.

This clonotype has ten or more counts. This chain uses TRBV14 with TRBJ2-5; D unresolved. The V and J ends lost 0 bases and 5 bases respectively, with 13 bases between them. The CDR3 contains 15 residues. Germline assignment: CDR1 SGHDN and CDR2 FVKESK. This CDR3 is CASSQDQSRMETQYF. DNA of the CDR3: TGTGCCAGCAGCCAAGATCAAAGTCGGATGGAGACCCAGTACTTC. Full variable domain (rest looked up from reference TRBV14 and TRBJ2-5): EAGVTQFPSHSVIEKGQTVTLRCDPISGHDNLYWYRRVMGKEIKFLLHFVKESKQDESGMPNNRFLAERTGGTYSTLKVQPAELEDSGVYFCASSQDQSRMETQYFGPGTRLLVL.

In its sample, this clonotype was seen a few times. This chain connects TRBV9 to TRBJ2-3, with 12 bases that match TRBD2. The CDR3 runs to 18 residues. The ends lost 3 bases at V and 0 bases at J; junction bases unmatched: 8. The germline V gene encodes CDR1 SGDLS and CDR2 YYNGEE. Here the CDR3 reads CASSGLAGGRGSTDTQYF. In DNA, the CDR3 is TGTGCCAGCAGCGGCCTAGCGGGGGGGCGTGGTAGCACAGATACGCAGTATTTT.

The V and J genes are TRBV2 and TRBJ2-5, with 14 bases aligning to TRBD2. V was pared by 2 bases and J by 2 bases, with 4 bases of the junction left unmatched. This CDR3 contains 17 residues. Germline CDR1 and CDR2: SNHLY and FYNNEI. CDR3 in amino acids: CASSEPGTSGGQETQYF. The CDR3 DNA sequence: TGTGCCAGCAGTGAACCCGGGACTAGCGGGGGTCAAGAGACCCAGTACTTC. Combining the CDR3 with reference TRBV2 and TRBJ2-5 gives the whole variable domain EPEVTQTPSHQVTQMGQEVILRCVPISNHLYFYWYRQILGQKVEFLVSFYNNEISEKSEIFDDQFSVERPDGSNFTLKIRSTKLEDSAMYFCASSEPGTSGGQETQYFGPGTRLLVL.

The CDR3 DNA reads TGCAGTGCGTCGACTAGCGGGAGGGCCCGGTTTTTGGATGAGCAGTTCTTC. This codes for CSASTSGRARFLDEQFF. V is TRBV20-1 and J is TRBJ2-1; 14 positions match TRBD2. The CDR3 has 17 residues. Unmatched junction bases numbered 15, after V lost 6 bases and J lost 8 bases. Germline V CDR1 and CDR2: DFQATT, SNEGSKA (reference sequence).

The sample holds many counts of this clonotype. The chain is built from TRBV15 and TRBJ1-2; the D is unclear. The CDR3 runs to 16 residues. With 1 base removed from V and 4 bases from J, the gap between germline ends came to 16 bases. In germline, CDR1 is LNHNV, CDR2 YYDKDF (reference sequence). This CDR3 is CATSRGPSEGSYGYTF. The CDR3 coding sequence is TGTGCCACCAGCAGAGGCCCTTCGGAGGGCAGCTATGGCTACACCTTC. Looking up the rest from reference TRBV15 and TRBJ1-2 gives the full variable domain: DAMVIQNPRYQVTQFGKPVTLSCSQTLNHNVMYWYQQKSSQAPKLLFHYYDKDFNNEADTPDNFQSRRPNTSFCFLDIRSPGLGDTAMYLCATSRGPSEGSYGYTFGSGTRLTVV.